This note documents a single T cell receptor (beta chain) sequence. Its recognized antigen is unknown. Per-base quality was not reported, and no clone a single base away is much larger than it. V is reduced by 1 base and J by 4 bases, leaving a spacing of 14 bases between them. Sequences SGHTA (CDR1) and FQGNSA (CDR2) are obtained from the germline V gene. The CDR3, cysteine through phenylalanine, is 15 amino acids long. Just the 45-base CDR3 DNA is kept, in frame starting at base 1. The sample originates from a study of human T cells and chemical hapten exposure (dated by TCRdb to about 2021). With respect to the entire study: For sensitization, 2% DPC in acetone was applied to a 2 cm by 2 cm area of upper inner arm skin. Patients additionally received weekly therapeutic DPC doses to the scalp throughout the roughly 23-week study period. Patch tests used Finn chambers with 0.01% DPC on the upper back, scored after 6 days by International Contact Dermatitis Research Group standards. Most of the patients in the cohort were female, and the cohort covered alopecia areata with under or over 50% scalp involvement, alopecia totalis and alopecia universalis. Libraries were combined into a pool for sequencing, and differences in TCR yield between samples came mainly from small differences in library volumes within the pool. The study tracked peripheral blood TCR repertoire changes in vivo during primary and secondary sensitization to the hapten diphenylcyclopropenone (DPC) in alopecia patients. Blood samples were taken from patients before sensitization (week 0) and then at 2, 6 and about 24 weeks after DPC sensitization. Blood for TCR sequencing was provided by twenty-nine alopecia patients at one to four time points (pre-sensitization, 2, 6 and 24 weeks).

This specimen's time point label, per the study, means: patch test 2, 6 weeks after DPC sensitization. The sample's treatment or condition, from its label and the paper: therapeutic diphenylcyclopropenone sensitization with weekly scalp DPC. Blood at each patch-test visit was drawn before the patch test was applied. To be eligible, patients had to be aged 18 to 70, diagnosed with alopecia and judged suitable for DPC therapy, while pregnant patients were excluded. Total RNA was extracted from unfractionated whole blood collected in Tempus Blood RNA tubes. Libraries were built with RACE. This sample was sequenced with a NextSeq 500. During library preparation, unique molecular identifiers were attached to individual cDNA molecules so that TCRs could be counted quantitatively and reproducibly. From each blood RNA sample, both TCR alpha and TCR beta chains were sequenced. The source study handled its data this way. A median of about 89,000 TCRs per sample was observed, with a range of about 20,000 to 690,600. The Decombinator software suite was used to annotate V, J and CDR3 in the TCR reads. For the PS versus PT1 abundance plots, all samples were subsampled to the same number of TCRs (28,000). Expanded TCRs were defined as absent before sensitization and observed at least eight times at the 2-week time point. TCRdb trimmed public reads at Q25 via fastp, called clones via MiXCR and kept in-frame beta chains. All rows with the same CDR3 protein become a single entry with the most common DNA and genes. The authors' filters were not applied to this entry. For this sample the table gives about 54,000 distinct CDR3 sequences, of which around 10% were detected only once. The top ten clonotypes cover approximately 1.8% of the sample.

What the authors observed across the whole study: Compared with pre-sensitization or healthy control sets, expanded TCRs formed significantly more large CDR3 similarity clusters, which is consistent with antigen-driven responses. Because every patient had alopecia, a presumed autoimmune disease, the patients' immune response might differ from that of healthy individuals. The number of TCRs above 1 in 1000 frequency did not change with DPC sensitization; there was no evidence of global repertoire structure alterations. A positive correlation was found between the number of PT1 expanded TCRs and patch test score, with significance reached at thresholds 8, 16 and 32 but not 4. Repeated subsampling changed both the strength of the expansion versus patch-test correlation and the threshold at which the correlation became significant.

Recombination joined TRBV7-2 with TRBJ2-7; TRBD1 could be the D gene, as 5 bases match. The sequencing used whole blood, collected in connection with sensitization to the hapten diphenylcyclopropenone (DPC). The clonotype originates from a woman aged 50 to 60 with alopecia areata. Some clones in this sample may be carry-over from other donors' samples. The nucleotide sequence is TGTGCCAGCAGCTTAGTATGGACACCTGATTACGAGCAGTACTTC. Its coded protein is CASSLVWTPDYEQYF.